This entry is about one TCR beta chain. Its antigen is currently unknown. Expressed TCRB transcripts were sequenced, since all the RNA that had been isolated was reverse transcribed. The data were produced by immunoSEQ multiplex PCR, yet TCRdb's version contains in-frame clones alone and is incomplete. The sample contains 200,000 to 300,000 clones, roughly 13% of which appear only once. These data belong to a study of beta chain features in type 1 diabetes. Study results and caveats: The study found moderately but significantly shorter TCRB CDR3s in all four CD4+ subsets of Type 1 diabetes patients.

The germline V gene has CDR1 SGHVS and CDR2 FQNEAQ. This CDR3 has 15 residues. V lost 3 bases and J 0 bases, leaving 12 bases between the germline ends. This TCR was sampled from a young man with type 1 diabetes. J is TRBJ2-7 and V is TRBV7-8; weak D call: TRBD2 (5 bases). The material sequenced was naive CD4+ T cells from blood. The CDR3, as DNA: TGTGCCAGCAGCTTCGGACTGGAAAGCTCCTACGAGCAGTACTTC. It codes for CASSFGLESSYEQYF.